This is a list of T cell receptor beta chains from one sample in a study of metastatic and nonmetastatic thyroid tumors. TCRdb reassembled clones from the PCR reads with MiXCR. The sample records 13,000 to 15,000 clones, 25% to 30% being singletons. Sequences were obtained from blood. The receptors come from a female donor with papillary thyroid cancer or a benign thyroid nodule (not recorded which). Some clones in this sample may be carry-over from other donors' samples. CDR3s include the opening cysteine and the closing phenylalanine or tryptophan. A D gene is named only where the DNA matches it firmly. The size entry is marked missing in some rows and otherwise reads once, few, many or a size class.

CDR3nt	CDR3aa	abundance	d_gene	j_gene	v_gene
TGTGCCAGCAGCCCCCGGGGCGGGAGGGATTACAATGAGCAGTTCTTC	CASSPRGGRDYNEQFF	many	TRBD2	TRBJ2-1	TRBV4-2
TGTGCCAGCAGCCGTAGACAGGGGGTCTCCTACGAGCAGTACTTC	CASSRRQGVSYEQYF	NA	TRBD1	TRBJ2-7	TRBV14
TGTGCCGGAAGCGGGCTAGACACAGATACGCAGTATTTT	CAGSGLDTDTQYF	medium-sized	NA	TRBJ2-3	TRBV6-2/TRBV6-3
TGTGCCAGCAGCTTAGGTGTCCAAGAGACCCAGTACTTC	CASSLGVQETQYF	medium-sized	NA	TRBJ2-5	TRBV11-3
TGCGCCAGCAGCCAAGATGCCGCAGGGGGTGGTGATACGCAGTATTTT	CASSQDAAGGGDTQYF	many	TRBD1	TRBJ2-3	TRBV4-1
TGCGCCAGCAGCCAACTGTCTCGACACGGTGAAGCTTTCTTT	CASSQLSRHGEAFF	many	NA	TRBJ1-1	TRBV4-1
TGTGGCAGCAGACCAAGAGCGGGATCAGGATGGGAGCTGTTTTTT	CGSRPRAGSGWELFF	once	TRBD2	TRBJ2-2	TRBV7-9
TGTGCCAGCAGCTTAGCCGCGGCGTCCTACGAGCAGTACTTC	CASSLAAASYEQYF	medium-sized	NA	TRBJ2-7	TRBV7-3
TGTGCCAGCAGCAACAGGGCTGGAAACACCATATATTTT	CASSNRAGNTIYF	few	NA	TRBJ1-3	TRBV6-1
TGTGCCAGCAGTTTAGGGCACCGGGGGACCCAGTACTTC	CASSLGHRGTQYF	many	NA	TRBJ2-5	TRBV27
TGTGCCAGCAGTTTCGAGGGAGGGTGGGGTAACGAGCAGTACTTC	CASSFEGGWGNEQYF	medium-sized	TRBD2	TRBJ2-7	TRBV27
TGTGCCAGCAGTACGACAGGGTATTTTGGCTACACCTTC	CASSTTGYFGYTF	medium-sized	TRBD1	TRBJ1-2	TRBV6-1
TGCGCCAGCAGCCCTGTCACCGGGGAGCTGTTTTTT	CASSPVTGELFF	NA	NA	TRBJ2-2	TRBV4-1
TGTGCCAGCAGTTACTCTAGGGCAGCTGCAACTAATGAAAAACTGTTTTTT	CASSYSRAAATNEKLFF	NA	NA	TRBJ1-4	TRBV6-5
TGTGCCATCAGGTTTAAGGGAGACTCATATATTTCACCCCTCCACTTT	CAIRFKGDSYISPLHF	NA	NA	TRBJ1-6	TRBV6-8
TGTGCCAGCTGTCCTACCTCAGGGGTGTCGCGTGAGCAGTTCTTC	CASCPTSGVSREQFF	medium-sized	NA	TRBJ2-1	TRBV6-2/TRBV6-3
TGTGCCAGCAGTACAGAGGGGAATGAAAAACTGTTTTTT	CASSTEGNEKLFF	few	NA	TRBJ1-4	TRBV25-1
TGCAGTGCTAGACAGGGAGCTAGCAATCAGCCCCAGCATTTT	CSARQGASNQPQHF	medium-sized	NA	TRBJ1-5	TRBV20-1
TGTGCCAGCAATGCGGACAGGGCTGGTACTGAAGCTTTCTTT	CASNADRAGTEAFF	medium-sized	TRBD1	TRBJ1-1	TRBV6-1
TGCAGTGCTAGCTGGGGGGTAAGCACAGATACGCAGTATTTT	CSASWGVSTDTQYF	NA	NA	TRBJ2-3	TRBV20-1
TGTGCCAGCAGTACCTCAGGGACCTATGGCTACACCTTC	CASSTSGTYGYTF	NA	NA	TRBJ1-2	TRBV12-3/TRBV12-4
TGCAGTGCTAGAGGGGGGCGGACAGGGGGCAGGGAGTGGGAGACCCAGTACTTC	CSARGGRTGGREWETQYF	medium-sized	TRBD1	TRBJ2-5	TRBV20-1
TGTGCCAGCAGTCTCCGGACTAGCGGTGCGGACGAGCAGTACTTC	CASSLRTSGADEQYF	medium-sized	TRBD2	TRBJ2-7	TRBV2
TGTGCCAGCTCACCTAGACTTAGCAATCAGCCCCAGCATTTT	CASSPRLSNQPQHF	medium-sized	NA	TRBJ1-5	TRBV18
TGTGCCAGCAGAGGCGCGGGAGCCTTGGCCTACGAGCAGTACTTC	CASRGAGALAYEQYF	medium-sized	TRBD2	TRBJ2-7	TRBV6-1
TGTGCCAGCAGTAGAGGTAGCGCTGGAAACACCATATATTTT	CASSRGSAGNTIYF	few	NA	TRBJ1-3	TRBV12-3/TRBV12-4
TGCGCCAGCAGGCGCACAGGTGGGAATTTGGACACTGAAGCTTTCTTT	CASRRTGGNLDTEAFF	medium-sized	NA	TRBJ1-1	TRBV5-1
TGCAGTGCAAAGGGAGCATTCGGGACAGGGACGAGAGATACGCAGTATTTT	CSAKGAFGTGTRDTQYF	medium-sized	TRBD1	TRBJ2-3	TRBV20-1
TGTGCCAGCAGCTTAGGACGGGCGTACGTAGATACGCAGTATTTT	CASSLGRAYVDTQYF	many	NA	TRBJ2-3	TRBV7-6
TGTGCCAGCAGCCACGGGGCTGGGACTGAAGCTTTCTTT	CASSHGAGTEAFF	many	NA	TRBJ1-1	TRBV3-1
TGTGCCAGCAGCTCCGGACTAGCGGATCTCGACAATGAGCAGTTCTTC	CASSSGLADLDNEQFF	many	TRBD2	TRBJ2-1	TRBV9
TGTGCCAGCTCACCATCGCAGGGGGCAGACTATGGCTACACCTTC	CASSPSQGADYGYTF	medium-sized	TRBD1	TRBJ1-2	TRBV18
TGTGCCAGCAGTGTCAGGGGGGAGGGTCAGCCCCAGCATTTT	CASSVRGEGQPQHF	medium-sized	TRBD1	TRBJ1-5	TRBV6-1
TGTGCCTGGAGGGGACGAGTGAATCAGCCCCAGCATTTT	CAWRGRVNQPQHF	medium-sized	NA	TRBJ1-5	TRBV30
TGCAGTGCTAGAGGTGACCGAGCGGGAGCAAGGGCAGATACGCAGTATTTT	CSARGDRAGARADTQYF	medium-sized	TRBD2	TRBJ2-3	TRBV20-1
TGTGCCTGGAGTGTAAGTGTTACGAGGACTCCCCTCCACTTT	CAWSVSVTRTPLHF	medium-sized	NA	TRBJ1-6	TRBV30
TGTGCCCTAAAGGTCGGACTAGCGGGAGCCGGAGATACGCAGTATTTT	CALKVGLAGAGDTQYF	NA	TRBD2	TRBJ2-3	TRBV30
TGTGCCAGCAGCGCGGAGGGTAAGACTGAAGCTTTCTTT	CASSAEGKTEAFF	once	NA	TRBJ1-1	TRBV9
TGCGCCAGCAGCTTGGGTCCGGGGGGGGAGCAAGAGACCCAGTACTTC	CASSLGPGGEQETQYF	many	TRBD2	TRBJ2-5	TRBV5-1
TGCGCCAGCAGCCAAGGGCTAGAACGAGGTATCGGAACGCAGTATTTT	CASSQGLERGIGTQYF	many	NA	TRBJ2-3	TRBV4-1
TGCAGTGCTAGAAGTCTAGCGGGTTCCACAGATACGCAGTATTTT	CSARSLAGSTDTQYF	many	TRBD2	TRBJ2-3	TRBV20-1
TGTGCCACCCAGGATTGGAGCTCCTACAATGAGCAGTTCTTC	CATQDWSSYNEQFF	NA	NA	TRBJ2-1	TRBV10-3
TGTGCCAGCAGTGAAGGGGAAGGGGCGATAGCGAGACCCAATGAGCAGTTCTTC	CASSEGEGAIARPNEQFF	medium-sized	NA	TRBJ2-1	TRBV6-1
TGTGCCAGTAGTACGACCCTGTACAATGAGCAGTTCTTC	CASSTTLYNEQFF	NA	NA	TRBJ2-1	TRBV19
TGTGCCAGCTCACCAGGGAGGGGAGACACCGGGGAGCTGTTTTTT	CASSPGRGDTGELFF	NA	TRBD2	TRBJ2-2	TRBV7-3
TGTGCCAGCAGAAAGGCGGGGGGCTACACCTTC	CASRKAGGYTF	medium-sized	NA	TRBJ1-2	TRBV12-3/TRBV12-4
TGTGCCAGCAGCTTAGGGGAGAACAATGAGCAGTTCTTC	CASSLGENNEQFF	medium-sized	NA	TRBJ2-1	TRBV7-3
TGCAGTGCTAGGCTGACAGGGACGAGCTCCTACGAGCAGTACTTC	CSARLTGTSSYEQYF	NA	TRBD1	TRBJ2-7	TRBV20-1
TGTGCCAGCAGTGAAGCGACAGGGGGCGTCTATGGCTACACCTTC	CASSEATGGVYGYTF	few	TRBD1	TRBJ1-2	TRBV6-1
TGTGCCAGTAGTTCAGGGAGAATCGGCTACACCTTC	CASSSGRIGYTF	medium-sized	NA	TRBJ1-2	TRBV19
TGTGCCAGCAGTGAAGCCGGTTGGGGGACAGGAAATAATCAGCCCCAGCATTTT	CASSEAGWGTGNNQPQHF	NA	TRBD1	TRBJ1-5	TRBV6-1
TGTGCCAGCAGTGTAAGCGGGGGGGCGGTAGATACGCAGTATTTT	CASSVSGGAVDTQYF	NA	TRBD2	TRBJ2-3	TRBV11-2
TGTGCCACCAGCAGAGAAGACAGGGGCTACGAGCAGTACTTC	CATSREDRGYEQYF	NA	TRBD1	TRBJ2-7	TRBV15
TGCGCCAGCAGCCACGAGCTAAGCGGGCAGAACACCGGGGAGCTGTTTTTT	CASSHELSGQNTGELFF	many	NA	TRBJ2-2	TRBV4-3